The rows below give T cell receptor beta chains drawn from one sample of a study of blood T cell repertoires in COVID-19. The repertoire was sequenced with immunoSEQ multiplex PCR; TCRdb's copy has only in-frame clones and lacks some. The sample yields tens of thousands of clones, roughly 80% seen once. Material: peripheral blood. The source of these receptors is a man aged 60 to 75 in a cohort sampled during active COVID-19. The CDR3 runs from the conserved cysteine through the conserved F or W. Each record gives: CDR3 protein, CDR3 DNA, clone size, V gene, D gene, J gene, CDR3 length. The D gene is left open where the match is weak. Not all rows give a size; the values are once, few, many and, for expanded clones, a class.

CDR3aa: CASSLGSRQGDVEQYF
CDR3nt: TGTGCCAGCAGCTTGGGGTCTCGGCAGGGGGACGTCGAGCAGTACTTC
abundance: NA
v_gene: TRBV5-4
d_gene: TRBD1
j_gene: TRBJ2-7
len: 16

CDR3aa: CASSLTGTGNTIYF
CDR3nt: TGCGCCAGCAGTCTCACAGGGACTGGAAACACCATATATTTT
abundance: NA
v_gene: TRBV10-2
d_gene: NA
j_gene: TRBJ1-3
len: 14

CDR3aa: CASKPNRGRAQFF
CDR3nt: TGTGCCAGCAAACCCAACAGGGGTCGGGCGCAGTTCTTC
abundance: NA
v_gene: TRBV7-2
d_gene: TRBD1
j_gene: TRBJ2-1
len: 13

CDR3aa: CASWGGGSEGWTQYF
CDR3nt: TGTGCCAGCTGGGGCGGCGGGAGTGAGGGATGGACGCAGTATTTT
abundance: NA
v_gene: TRBV6-5
d_gene: TRBD2
j_gene: TRBJ2-3
len: 15

CDR3aa: CASSQDPGGDPYEQYF
CDR3nt: TGCGCCAGCAGCCAAGATCCCGGGGGAGATCCCTACGAGCAGTACTTC
abundance: NA
v_gene: TRBV4-3
d_gene: NA
j_gene: TRBJ2-7
len: 16

CDR3aa: CASSRTDSYEQYF
CDR3nt: TGTGCCAGCAGTCGGACAGACTCCTACGAGCAGTACTTC
abundance: NA
v_gene: TRBV6-6
d_gene: NA
j_gene: TRBJ2-7
len: 13

CDR3aa: CASSISGTDNSPLHF
CDR3nt: TGTGCCAGCAGTATTTCCGGGACAGATAATTCACCCCTCCACTTT
abundance: NA
v_gene: TRBV6-5
d_gene: TRBD1
j_gene: TRBJ1-6
len: 15

CDR3aa: CASRPTELADTQYF
CDR3nt: TGTGCCAGCAGGCCGACAGAGCTTGCCGATACGCAGTATTTT
abundance: once
v_gene: TRBV6-9
d_gene: NA
j_gene: TRBJ2-3
len: 14

CDR3aa: CASSEALSREQYF
CDR3nt: TGTGCCAGCAGTGAAGCGCTTTCTCGGGAGCAGTACTTC
abundance: NA
v_gene: TRBV2
d_gene: NA
j_gene: TRBJ2-7
len: 13

CDR3aa: CASSLTSGTKTQYF
CDR3nt: TGTGCCAGCAGCCTTACTAGCGGTACTAAGACCCAGTACTTC
abundance: once
v_gene: TRBV27
d_gene: TRBD2
j_gene: TRBJ2-5
len: 14

CDR3aa: CASSHPPGTGRNIQYF
CDR3nt: TGTGCCAGCAGTCACCCCCCCGGGACAGGGAGGAACATTCAGTACTTC
abundance: NA
v_gene: TRBV28
d_gene: TRBD1
j_gene: TRBJ2-4
len: 16

CDR3aa: CASSLERGEQYF
CDR3nt: TGCGCCAGCAGCTTGGAACGGGGCGAGCAGTACTTC
abundance: NA
v_gene: TRBV5-1
d_gene: NA
j_gene: TRBJ2-7
len: 12

CDR3aa: CASSLAAGGPLGNEQFF
CDR3nt: TGTGCCAGCAGCTTAGCTGCGGGAGGGCCTTTGGGCAATGAGCAGTTCTTC
abundance: NA
v_gene: TRBV7-8
d_gene: TRBD2
j_gene: TRBJ2-1
len: 17

CDR3aa: CATAQGFSYNSPLHF
CDR3nt: TGTGCAACAGCACAGGGCTTCTCCTATAATTCACCCCTCCACTTT
abundance: NA
v_gene: TRBV6-5
d_gene: NA
j_gene: TRBJ1-6
len: 15

CDR3aa: CASGFETGVDGYTF
CDR3nt: TGTGCCAGCGGCTTCGAGACAGGGGTCGATGGCTACACCTTC
abundance: NA
v_gene: TRBV11-2
d_gene: TRBD1
j_gene: TRBJ1-2
len: 14

CDR3aa: CASSLSQGVTQYF
CDR3nt: TGTGCCAGCAGTTTGAGTCAGGGCGTTACGCAGTATTTT
abundance: NA
v_gene: TRBV6-4
d_gene: NA
j_gene: TRBJ2-3
len: 13

CDR3aa: CASSLAGGDTQYF
CDR3nt: TGTGCCAGCAGCTTGGCGGGAGGGGATACGCAGTATTTT
abundance: few
v_gene: TRBV11-2
d_gene: TRBD2
j_gene: TRBJ2-3
len: 13

CDR3aa: CATSDPQQGAGGYTF
CDR3nt: TGTGCCACCAGTGATCCCCAACAGGGGGCGGGTGGCTACACCTTC
abundance: NA
v_gene: TRBV24-1
d_gene: TRBD1
j_gene: TRBJ1-2
len: 15

CDR3aa: CASSGGGTSHNSPLHF
CDR3nt: TGTGCCAGCAGCGGGGGGGGGACCAGCCATAATTCACCCCTCCACTTT
abundance: NA
v_gene: TRBV5-4
d_gene: NA
j_gene: TRBJ1-6
len: 16

CDR3aa: CASKTSGTTYEQYF
CDR3nt: TGCGCCAGCAAGACTAGCGGGACCACCTACGAGCAGTACTTC
abundance: once
v_gene: TRBV5-1
d_gene: TRBD2
j_gene: TRBJ2-7
len: 14

CDR3aa: CASRTTPGQGLEQPQHF
CDR3nt: TGTGCCAGCAGAACTACCCCGGGACAGGGACTCGAACAGCCCCAGCATTTT
abundance: NA
v_gene: TRBV2
d_gene: TRBD1
j_gene: TRBJ1-5
len: 17

CDR3aa: CASSLAGTGSEQYF
CDR3nt: TGTGCCAGCAGCTTAGCCGGGACAGGGAGCGAGCAGTACTTC
abundance: NA
v_gene: TRBV11-2
d_gene: TRBD1
j_gene: TRBJ2-7
len: 14

CDR3aa: CASSVITGPSNEQFF
CDR3nt: TGTGCCAGCAGCGTGATCACAGGGCCCAGCAATGAGCAGTTCTTC
abundance: NA
v_gene: TRBV9
d_gene: NA
j_gene: TRBJ2-1
len: 15

CDR3aa: CASSLRLAGGSGYNEQFF
CDR3nt: TGCGCCAGCAGCCTACGTCTAGCGGGGGGCTCAGGTTACAATGAGCAGTTCTTC
abundance: NA
v_gene: TRBV4-3
d_gene: TRBD2
j_gene: TRBJ2-1
len: 18

CDR3aa: CASSRQGSTEAFF
CDR3nt: TGTGCCAGCAGCAGGCAGGGGAGTACTGAAGCTTTCTTT
abundance: NA
v_gene: TRBV5-4
d_gene: NA
j_gene: TRBJ1-1
len: 13

CDR3aa: CASSPGQGGNEQFF
CDR3nt: TGCGCCAGCAGCCCTGGACAGGGGGGGAATGAGCAGTTCTTC
abundance: NA
v_gene: TRBV5-1
d_gene: TRBD1
j_gene: TRBJ2-1
len: 14

CDR3aa: CAWRGQLSNQPQHF
CDR3nt: TGTGCCTGGAGGGGACAGCTTAGCAATCAGCCCCAGCATTTT
abundance: few
v_gene: TRBV30
d_gene: TRBD1
j_gene: TRBJ1-5
len: 14

CDR3aa: CASSQDLGTLQETQYF
CDR3nt: TGTGCCAGCAGCCAAGATTTAGGGACACTCCAAGAGACCCAGTACTTC
abundance: NA
v_gene: TRBV14
d_gene: NA
j_gene: TRBJ2-5
len: 16

CDR3aa: CASSPGLPGENIQYF
CDR3nt: TGTGCCAGCAGTCCCGGACTCCCCGGAGAAAACATTCAGTACTTC
abundance: NA
v_gene: TRBV5-8
d_gene: NA
j_gene: TRBJ2-4
len: 15

CDR3aa: CASSTGGQETQYF
CDR3nt: TGTGCCAGCAGCACCGGGGGTCAAGAGACCCAGTACTTC
abundance: NA
v_gene: TRBV3-1/TRBV3-2
d_gene: NA
j_gene: TRBJ2-5
len: 13

CDR3aa: CASSVAAGVHNEQFF
CDR3nt: TGTGCCAGCAGCGTAGCAGCGGGAGTCCACAATGAGCAGTTCTTC
abundance: once
v_gene: TRBV9
d_gene: TRBD2
j_gene: TRBJ2-1
len: 15

CDR3aa: CASSPGLGSQETQYF
CDR3nt: TGTGCCAGCAGCCCTGGACTAGGGAGTCAAGAGACCCAGTACTTC
abundance: NA
v_gene: TRBV2
d_gene: TRBD2
j_gene: TRBJ2-5
len: 15

CDR3aa: CASSSLTGGRSPLHF
CDR3nt: TGTGCCAGCAGTTCTTTAACAGGGGGCAGATCACCCCTCCACTTT
abundance: NA
v_gene: TRBV28
d_gene: TRBD1
j_gene: TRBJ1-6
len: 15